This entry lists 20 T cell receptor beta chains sequenced from one sample in a study of beta chain features in type 1 diabetes. Expressed TCRB transcripts got sequenced, as all isolated RNA was reverse transcribed. TCRdb keeps only in-frame clones here, not all; method: immunoSEQ multiplex PCR. The sample contains a few hundred thousand clones, roughly 16% of which appear only once. The sequencing sample was made of naive CD4+ T cells from blood. These TCRs come from a woman between 18 and 29 years old in good health.

In DNA, the CDR3 is TGTGCCAGTAGTATACCGGTAATGAACACTGAAGCTTTCTTT. Its protein product is CASSIPVMNTEAFF. The chain combines TRBV19 with TRBJ1-1, with D hard to call. The CDR3 extends over 14 amino acids. With 2 bases removed from V and 0 bases from J, the gap between germline ends came to 7 bases. The V gene's germline CDR1 is LNHDA and CDR2 SQIVND (reference sequence).

This rearrangement joins TRBV29-1 to TRBJ1-1; no reliable D call. CDR3 length equals 11 residues. Germline assignment: CDR1 SQVTM and CDR2 ANQGSEA. Trimming stripped 5 bases from V and 1 base from J, with 5 bases between. The CDR3 DNA follows: TGCAGCGTTCTCCCGAACACTGAAGCTTTCTTT. Protein: CSVLPNTEAFF.

This rearrangement joins TRBV29-1 to TRBJ2-5, with 9 bases matching TRBD2. Germline lookup yields CDR1 SQVTM and CDR2 ANQGSEA. With 5 bases clipped from V and 4 bases from J, the junction kept 11 bases outside the gene matches. The CDR3 is made up of 15 amino acids. The DNA of the CDR3 is TGCAGCGTTCCTTCTAGCGGGACGGGGGGAGAGACCCAGTACTTC. Amino acids: CSVPSSGTGGETQYF.

The sample holds a few counts of this clone. The gene calls are TRBV28 and TRBJ1-1; possibly TRBD1 for D (6 bases). There are 15 residues in the CDR3. The germline V and J ends were trimmed by 5 bases and 5 bases, with 18 bases remaining between them. CDR1 MDHEN and CDR2 SYDVKM come from the germline V gene. CDR3 residues: CASSLGGGAKTEAFF. The CDR3 nucleotides are TGTGCCAGCAGTCTGGGTGGGGGCGCGAAAACTGAAGCTTTCTTT.

The chain is built from TRBV25-1 and TRBJ2-6; 8 bases agree with TRBD2. The CDR3 spans 16 residues. The germline CDR1 and CDR2 sequences are MGHDK and SYGVNS. Trimming cost V 8 bases and J 0 bases; bases outside gene matches: 6. The CDR3, as DNA: TGTGCCAGCCGGGGGGGGCGCCCCTCTGGGGCCAACGTCCTGACTTTC. Translating gives CASRGGRPSGANVLTF.

The V call is TRBV5-4, the J call TRBJ2-7; perhaps TRBD1 as D (5 bases). With 4 bases removed from V and 3 bases from J, the gap between germline ends came to 17 bases. This CDR3 spans 15 amino acids. Germline V CDR1 and CDR2: SGHNT, YYREEE (reference sequence). The CDR3: CASSQQSTGHYEQYF. Here the CDR3 DNA reads TGTGCCAGCAGCCAGCAGTCTACAGGCCACTACGAGCAGTACTTC.

This clone came up a few times. The J gene is TRBJ2-2, the V gene TRBV15; 10 positions match TRBD1. The CDR3 loop spans 17 amino acids. In germline, CDR1 is LNHNV, CDR2 YYDKDF (reference sequence). The J segment lost 4 bases and the V segment lost 2 bases, leaving 7 bases of the junction unmatched. Here the CDR3 DNA reads TGTGCCACCAGCAGAAAAGGACAGGGGGATTTCACCGGGGAGCTGTTTTTT. This encodes CATSRKGQGDFTGELFF.

This clone was seen a handful of times. The V call is TRBV4-1, the J call TRBJ1-5; 8 nucleotides match TRBD1. Per germline, CDR1 MGHRA and CDR2 YSYEKL. Unmatched junction bases numbered 9, after V lost 5 bases and J lost 3 bases. This CDR3 is 16 amino acids long. CDR3 protein: CASSSNDRGNNQPQHF. For the CDR3, the DNA is TGCGCCAGCAGCTCAAACGACAGGGGTAACAATCAGCCCCAGCATTTT.

This clone occurred a few times. The chain joins TRBV7-8 to TRBJ2-1; 11 bases line up with TRBD2. V was clipped by 3 bases and J by 5 bases; unmatched bases: 9. The CDR3 loop spans 17 amino acids. Germline V gives CDR1 SGHVS, CDR2 FQNEAQ. The CDR3, as DNA: TGTGCCAGCAGCTTGATTCCCGGGACTAGCGGCCACAATGAGCAGTTCTTC. It is translated as CASSLIPGTSGHNEQFF.

In its sample, this clone was seen a few times. The rearrangement joins TRBV27 to TRBJ2-7, with D perhaps matching TRBD2 (6 bases). The V end lost 5 bases, the J end lost 0 bases, and 17 bases lay between the germline ends. This CDR3 is built from 16 residues. Germline V gene lookup returns CDR1 MNHEY and CDR2 SMNVEV (reference sequence). The CDR3 DNA reads as TGTGCCAGCAGTCCCTTATCGGGGGTGGGCTCCTACGAGCAGTACTTC. Its translation is CASSPLSGVGSYEQYF.

There are a few counts of this clone. The V and J genes are TRBV5-1 and TRBJ2-1, with D possibly matching TRBD2 (6 bases). V lost 3 bases and J lost 11, with 12 bases in between. This CDR3 contains 12 residues. In germline, CDR1 is SGHRS, CDR2 YFSETQ. CDR3 region: CASSWDSHQQFF. DNA of the CDR3: TGCGCCAGCAGCTGGGACTCCCATCAGCAGTTCTTC.

This clone was detected only a few times. The rearrangement links TRBV9 to TRBJ1-3, with D uncertain. Germline-derived CDR1 and CDR2 are SGDLS and YYNGEE. Deletions cut 4 bases from V and 0 bases from J, with 11 bases between. This CDR3 contains 15 residues. The CDR3 is CASSTERSSGNTIYF. The CDR3 coding sequence is TGTGCCAGCAGCACAGAGCGGAGCTCTGGAAACACCATATATTTT. Looking up the rest from reference TRBV9 and TRBJ1-3 gives the full variable domain: DSGVTQTPKHLITATGQRVTLRCSPRSGDLSVYWYQQSLDQGLQFLIQYYNGEERAKGNILERFSAQQFPDLHSELNLSSLELGDSALYFCASSTERSSGNTIYFGEGSWLTVV.

The V and J genes are TRBV15 and TRBJ1-1; D remains unclear. CDR1 is LNHNV and CDR2 is YYDKDF in the germline V gene (reference sequence). This CDR3 comprises 14 residues. The V end lost 2 bases, the J end lost 1 base, and 8 bases lay between the germline ends. CDR3 DNA sequence: TGTGCCACCAGCAGACACGGTACGAACACTGAAGCTTTCTTT. It specifies CATSRHGTNTEAFF. Looking up the rest from reference TRBV15 and TRBJ1-1 gives the full variable domain: DAMVIQNPRYQVTQFGKPVTLSCSQTLNHNVMYWYQQKSSQAPKLLFHYYDKDFNNEADTPDNFQSRRPNTSFCFLDIRSPGLGDTAMYLCATSRHGTNTEAFFGQGTRLTVV.

This clone came up a few times. The rearrangement links TRBV27 to TRBJ1-5; D unclear. This CDR3 is built from 14 residues. The germline V and J ends were trimmed by 5 bases and 5 bases, with 13 bases remaining between them. CDR1 is MNHEY and CDR2 is SMNVEV in the germline V gene (reference sequence). For the CDR3, the DNA is TGTGCCAGCAGTCTTCGGGAGGGTGATCAGCCCCAGCATTTT. It codes for CASSLREGDQPQHF.

The sample holds a few counts of this clone. The J gene is TRBJ2-3, the V gene TRBV7-8; D remains ambiguous. The V and J ends lost 2 bases and 1 base respectively, with 10 bases between them. The CDR3 extends over 15 amino acids. Germline CDR1 is SGHVS and CDR2 is FQNEAQ. The CDR3, as DNA: TGTGCCAGCAGCTTATGGCCCCGGGGCACAGATACGCAGTATTTT. This encodes CASSLWPRGTDTQYF.

This clone showed up just a few times. The genes are TRBV28 and TRBJ1-2; 8 nucleotides match TRBD1. Germline-derived CDR1 and CDR2 are MDHEN and SYDVKM. The V and J ends lost 5 bases and 8 bases, in that order; junction bases with no gene match: 7. CDR3 size: 13 residues. This CDR3 reads CASSQQGDGGYTF. As DNA, the CDR3 is TGTGCCAGCAGTCAACAGGGGGATGGAGGCTACACCTTC.

V is TRBV4-2 and J is TRBJ1-4, with D possibly TRBD1 on 5 matching bases. This CDR3 has 15 amino acids. Germline V gives CDR1 LGHNA, CDR2 YNFKEQ. Trimming shortened V by 0 bases and J by 8 bases, and 13 bases separated the two germline ends. The CDR3 sequence: CASSQDRRANEKLFF. DNA of the CDR3: TGTGCCAGCAGCCAAGATCGCAGGGCGAACGAAAAACTGTTTTTT.

The chain joins TRBV5-4 to TRBJ1-2; D unresolved. Germline CDR1 is SGHNT and CDR2 is YYREEE (reference sequence). The CDR3 is made up of 12 amino acids. Trimming cost V 2 bases and J 3 bases, with 5 bases left between them. The DNA of the CDR3 is TGTGCCAGCAGCTTTGGAGACTATGGCTACACCTTC. It yields the protein CASSFGDYGYTF. Combining the CDR3 with reference TRBV5-4 and TRBJ1-2 gives the whole variable domain ETGVTQSPTHLIKTRGQQVTLRCSSQSGHNTVSWYQQALGQGPQFIFQYYREEENGRGNFPPRFSGLQFPNYSSELNVNALELDDSALYLCASSFGDYGYTFGSGTRLTVV.

V is TRBV5-1 and J is TRBJ2-3; TRBD1 agrees at 7 bases. V dropped 4 bases and J dropped 2; count of bases not matched to a gene: 13. Looked up from germline, CDR1 is SGHRS and CDR2 is YFSETQ. This CDR3 comprises 17 residues. CDR3 sequence (DNA): TGCGCCAGCAGCACACGACAGGGAAACGAAAACACAGATACGCAGTATTTT. Residues: CASSTRQGNENTDTQYF.

This clone was observed a handful of times. This chain uses TRBV28 with TRBJ1-2; D unclear. Germline V lookup: CDR1 MDHEN, CDR2 SYDVKM. V shed 8 bases and J shed 6 bases, with 13 bases lying between them. This CDR3 has 12 amino acids. The chain's CDR3 is CASGWATDGYTF. CDR3 nucleotide sequence: TGTGCCAGCGGGTGGGCGACGGATGGCTACACCTTC.